This entry concerns a single T cell receptor beta chain. The specificity of this receptor is unknown. No much larger clonotype is one base removed from it; base qualities were not supplied. This entry is derived from a study of cytomegalovirus exposure and HLA in healthy donors (dated by TCRdb to about 2017). General notes on the study: In an earlier analysis of some 610 of the donors, about 270 Gb of sequence data and 90 million to 130 million unique TCR beta sequences from about 179 million T cells were reported. The T cell repertoires of 666 subjects were profiled by immunosequencing and related to cytomegalovirus serostatus. To study patterns of TCR occurrence, a later analysis re-analyzed previously published TCR beta repertoires from under 750 donors and added high-resolution HLA genotyping. Alongside the repertoire data, information on donor age, sex, ethnicity and CMV serostatus was compiled. Approximately 300 gigabases of sequencing data and tens of millions of unique TCR sequences made up an early release that covered fewer than 650 HLA-typed donors. An earlier analysis of around 580 of the donors used high-throughput TCR beta sequencing to judge whether each TCR beta V gene segment behaved as functional or pseudogenic. The study combined high-throughput TCR immunosequencing, statistical association of individual TCRs with disease status, and machine learning to predict cytomegalovirus infection status. The number of typed donors differed by locus: about 620-630 for A, B, C, DRB1 and DQB1; 522 for DQA1; approximately 600 for DPA1; and some 470 for DPB1. Besides the first cohort of 550 to 750 subjects, a separate validation cohort made up of 120 different subjects was used. About five DR-DQ haplotypes were treated as single units for association and clustering because of strong linkage in the cohort. In a later genetic analysis, genome-wide SNP genotypes for about 55% of the 666 donors were used, and that subset was treated as a discovery cohort. In the later analysis, no new phenotypic data were used to find candidate immune exposures; instead, reliance was placed on TCR beta sequences and their occurrence across donors. Every repertoire in the discovery cohort had been generated on one and the same sequencing platform. HLA typing included class I and class II loci at four-digit resolution. Among 300 to 500 genotyped donors of the cohort, an average of approximately 200,000 unique TCR beta nucleotide sequences was sequenced per donor, of which roughly 18% were non-productive. The study aimed to test whether signatures of past pathogen exposure could be identified by cataloging public T cell receptors. Among the roughly 370 genotyped donors, under 90% belonged to the genetic ancestry cluster associated with self-reported Caucasian donors.

The library was prepared using the immunoSEQ multiplex PCR assay. The multiplex PCR relied on a mix of 60 forward primers for TCR Vbeta segments and 13 reverse primers for TCR Jbeta segments. The CDR3 region of rearranged TCR beta genes was amplified from genomic DNA with a multiplex PCR assay. Amplified TCR beta libraries were sequenced as 87-base-pair reads on the Illumina HiSeq System. On the study's bioinformatics: A later analysis tallied about 77 million unique TCR beta chains across the 666 repertoires, and about 12 million of those chains were shared by two or more donors. Raw reads were error-corrected and collapsed into unique sequences by a nearest-neighbor algorithm in which closely related sequences were merged to remove PCR and sequencing errors. Alignment of CDR3 sequences to IMGT reference sequences was used to assign V, D and J gene segments. For a sequence to be retained, a match of at least six nucleotides to both a V gene segment and a J gene segment was required. Rearrangements were called productive when the CDR3 lacked stop codons and stayed in frame with V and J; all others were non-productive. CDR3 was defined by IMGT convention, running from the second conserved V-encoded cysteine to the conserved J-encoded phenylalanine. The earlier analysis of about 610 of the donors excluded sequences that lacked an unambiguous match to a single V gene segment. In an earlier analysis of several hundred of the donors, V segments were called functional above 56.7% productive rearrangements and were called segregating when the between-donor standard deviation exceeded 5%. A statistical classification framework was built for diagnosing cytomegalovirus status from the catalog of TCR beta chain sequences. In a later analysis, TCR nucleotide sequences were compared against IMGT/GENE-DB human TR gene sequences so that V and J genes could be assigned. The TCRdist pipeline was used in a later analysis to assign CDR3 sequences and most-parsimonious VDJ recombination scenarios. In a later analysis, each TCR beta chain was defined by its CDR3 amino acid sequence together with its V-gene family, and reads without a unique V-gene family were excluded. To address suspected cross-contamination and a sequencing artifact, a later analysis removed 550 to 750 highly shared, low-generation-probability nucleotide sequences. For each public chain, a later analysis derived a clonal expansion index from normalized ranks of inferred template counts within each repertoire. A later analysis computed generation probabilities with a VDJ recombination model fitted to out-of-frame rearrangements, and checked the results against IGoR. In a later analysis, hypergeometric tests were used to score TCR-TCR, TCR-HLA and TCR-CMV co-occurrence, with a repertoire-size bias correction applied to TCR pairs. False discovery rates were estimated in a later analysis by permuting HLA or CMV assignments 20 times. In a later analysis, co-occurring TCRs were grouped using DBSCAN, and TCRdist sequence similarity was added for clustering within HLA-allele-positive subsets. Repertoires with fewer than 30,000 or more than 120,000 public chains, plus five repertoires with anomalous nucleotide sharing, were excluded from co-occurrence clustering. TCRdb carries this immuneACCESS record with in-frame sequences only. Its versions omit some clonotypes, under half of them owing to an unresolved V gene in the studies checked, with the rest unexplained. D and trimming come from the DNA, and the V and J calls and clone size come from that table. This sample holds under 200,000 clones; around 81% were observed only once. The ten largest clonotypes hold around 6% of the sample.

What the study reported, not specific to this receptor: CMV serostatus was the only immune exposure information available for the cohort. A further reported finding was that TCR beta sequences accurately predicted the HLA-A and HLA-B alleles for most subjects in the first cohort. Most CMV-associated TCR beta chains appeared to be HLA-restricted in a later analysis, and the HLA associations seemed to be driven largely by CMV exposure. A later genetic analysis associated a missense DCLRE1C variant with V-gene and J-gene trimming of TCR beta chains, and an independent cohort replicated the association. Correlated functional status among segregating V segments might be attributable to linkage disequilibrium, but an unknown experimental factor could not be ruled out. Sequencing depth was assumed to be roughly uniform across donors in the presence/absence analyses, though that assumption may not hold. This cohort had only TCR beta chains sequenced, and the lack of alpha or paired-chain data limited which features could be detected. In an earlier analysis of more than 500 of the donors, most TCR beta V segments appeared in productive rearrangements about 87% or about 30% of the time, broadly matching IMGT annotations. According to a later analysis, parvovirus B19, influenza, CMV and Epstein-Barr virus appeared linked to several top co-occurrence clusters. In both the original and validation cohorts, the classifier was reported to diagnose cytomegalovirus status with high specificity and sensitivity. Most TCR sequences were seen in very few donors, while some public TCRs were found in many individuals. Strong co-occurrence of HLA alleles, especially DR and DQ, made assigning TCR associations to individual alleles difficult. Because counts were too low, seventeen rarely observed V segments, including chromosome 9 orphons, were left out of the earlier analysis of 587 of the donors. A later analysis found that TCR association rates varied across HLA loci, with DRB1 alleles showing the most associated TCRs and HLA-C alleles the fewest. According to the authors, the approach could potentially be generalized to other disease states and immunological phenotypes. A cluster of highly shared sequence variants was judged likely to represent a technical artifact of the sequencing pipeline. The 87-base-pair reads could not distinguish some IMGT-functional V segments, including TRBV6-2 and TRBV6-3, so those segments were excluded. Because HLA typing was missing for some donors at each locus, association tests included only the typed subset. In the study, around 160 TCR beta chains were listed as associated with cytomegalovirus. According to a later genetic analysis, donors in an Asian-associated ancestry cluster had fewer N-insertions in productive TCRs than the roughly 700-donor mean. In vitro tests confirmed that a few of the cytomegalovirus-associated TCR beta chains recognize cytomegalovirus antigens. At a false discovery rate of 0.05, a later analysis linked around 17,000 TCR beta sequences to specific HLA alleles. In a later analysis, HLA-associated TCR beta chains were found to be more clonally expanded and to have lower generation probabilities than equally common non-associated chains.

The cohort comprised fewer than 750 healthy bone marrow donors. Cohort members were all nominally healthy when sampled, although unrecorded immune exposures were likely present. The donor tested CMV seronegative and was one of the 352 seronegative cohort members. Each donor provided a peripheral blood sample, and peripheral blood mononuclear cells were used for TCR beta sequencing. The Qiagen DNeasy Blood Extraction Kit was used to extract genomic DNA from the blood cell samples. V drops 3 bases and J drops 5 bases, leaving 12 bases in between. Including cysteine and phenylalanine, the CDR3 has 13 amino acids. Of all the DNA, just the CDR3 is kept, 39 bases in frame from base 1. Per the germline V gene (reference sequence), SGHNT is the CDR1 and YYREEE is the CDR2.

The chain couples TRBV5-4 to TRBJ2-7; TRBD2 is a weak D gene call, 6 bases matching. Source material: PBMCs. The receptor was derived from a man in his forties in good health and CMV-seronegative. The CDR3 in this case is CASSSGTVNEQYF. The nucleotide sequence reads as follows: TGTGCCAGCAGCTCGGGGACTGTAAACGAGCAGTACTTC.